A single sample gave rise to the 21 T cell receptor beta chains below, sequenced in a study of tissue T cells after allogeneic stem cell transplantation. Sequenced by immunoSEQ multiplex PCR; TCRdb stores in-frame clones only, minus some. Altogether more than 40,000 clones are present, approximately 73% being singletons, with the ten largest covering around 0.5%. The sequencing sample was made of sorted cells pooled from one or two spleens. These receptors were collected from a pool of C57BL/6 mice in good health.

Worth noting for this clone: The gene names here belong to mouse. The read terminates 1 residue ahead of where the CDR3 ends, so the germline J gene completes it. The gene calls are TRBV31 and TRBJ2-1; 11 bases map to TRBD2. Germline V gives CDR1 GKSSPN, CDR2 SITVG. J gave up 1 base and V 3 bases, and 2 bases lay outside the gene matches. CDR3 size: 15 residues. Here the CDR3 reads CAWSRDWGNYAEQFF. CDR3 DNA (partial): TGTGCCTGGAGCCGGGACTGGGGGAACTATGCTGAGCAGTTC.

This clone was observed a few times. Gene and germline names: mouse. CDR3 DNA (partial): TGTGCCAGCAGTTTTTCCAACGAAAGATTATTT. Translated: CASSFSNERLF. The CDR3 as a whole reads CASSFSNERLFF. V gene TRBV14 combines with J gene TRBJ1-4, with unresolved D. The read ends 1 residue shy of where the CDR3 ends; the end is completed using the germline J gene. CDR1 and CDR2 (germline): SGHDT, FRDEAV. V was trimmed by 2 bases and J by 1 base, leaving 0 bases between them. This CDR3 is 12 amino acids long. Looking up the rest from reference TRBV14 and TRBJ1-4 gives the full variable domain: EAGVTQSPRYAVLQEGQAVSFWCDPISGHDTLYWYQQPRDQGPQLLVYFRDEAVIDNSQLPSDRFSAVRPKGTNSTLKIQSAKQGDTATYLCASSFSNERLFFGHGTKLSVL.

Worth noting for this clone: The listed genes are named as in mouse. The CDR3 end lies 1 residue beyond the end of the read and is filled in from the germline J gene. This sequence joins TRBV3 and TRBJ1-3; TRBD1 matches at 7 bases. Germline V lookup: CDR1 SNHLY, CDR2 FYNGKV (reference sequence). J was trimmed by 0 bases and V by 1 base; bases with no gene match: 3. The CDR3 contains 16 residues. CDR3 residues: CASSLVGQNSGNTLYF. CDR3 bases read: TGTGCCAGCAGCTTAGTGGGACAGAATTCTGGAAATACGCTCTAT.

About this clone itself: Genes here carry mouse names. The read ends 1 residue shy of where the CDR3 ends; the end is completed using the germline J gene. The chain carries TRBV20 and TRBJ2-2, with D tentatively TRBD2 (7 bases). The CDR3 spans 15 residues. The V and J ends lost 0 bases and 4 bases respectively, with 12 bases between them. Germline V CDR1 and CDR2: GFQATS, STVNSAI. The part of the CDR3 DNA that was read is TGTGGTGCTAGGGACTGGGGGCGCGGCACCGGGCAGCTCTAC. Encoded protein: CGARDWGRGTGQLY. The entire CDR3 reads CGARDWGRGTGQLYF. Full variable domain (remainder filled in from reference TRBV20 and TRBJ2-2): GALVYQYPRRTICKSGTSMRMECQAVGFQATSVAWYRQSPQKTFELIALSTVNSAIKYEQNFTQEKFPISHPNLSFSSMTVLNAYLEDRGLYLCGARDWGRGTGQLYFGEGSKLTVL.

As concerns this clone: Gene names and germline refer to mouse. The read stops 1 residue short of the end of the CDR3; the missing end is completed from the germline J gene. The chain carries TRBV1 and TRBJ1-4; no clear D. The V end lost 3 bases, the J end lost 0 bases, and 5 bases lay between the germline ends. The CDR3 runs 14 residues. Germline V lookup: CDR1 NSQYPW, CDR2 LRSPGD (reference sequence). The sequenced part of the CDR3 DNA is TGCACCTGCAGTGCGGCTCTTTCCAACGAAAGATTATTT. This translates into CTCSAALSNERLF. The complete CDR3 sequence is CTCSAALSNERLFF.

About this clone itself: Mouse gene names apply. Read sequence stops 1 residue before the CDR3 end, and the germline J gene provides the missing end. The chain links TRBV13-1 to TRBJ2-3; 9 nucleotides agree with TRBD2. V lost 1 base and J lost 1; bases outside the gene matches: 1. The CDR3 length is 15 residues. The germline V gene encodes CDR1 NSHNY and CDR2 SYGAGN. The part of the CDR3 DNA that was read is TGTGCCAGCAGTGATTGGGGGGGCCGTGCAGAAACGCTGTAT. It translates to CASSDWGGRAETLY. The full CDR3 is CASSDWGGRAETLYF.

A word on this clone: The genes and germline here are from mouse. Incomplete CDR3 DNA: TGTGCCAGCAGTCCCCCGGCAAACACCGGGCAGCTCTAC. Amino acid sequence: CASSPPANTGQLY. The CDR3 as a whole reads CASSPPANTGQLYF. This chain uses TRBV15 with TRBJ2-2; D gene ambiguous. From the germline J gene comes the end of the CDR3, since the read stops 1 residue before it. V was shortened by 5 bases and J by 0 bases, with 7 bases between the two germline ends. The CDR3 is made up of 14 amino acids. Germline loops: CDR1 SGHND, CDR2 FRSKSL.

Concerning this clone: Genes here carry mouse names. CDR3 DNA, as far as it was read: TGTGCCAGCAGTTGGGGACAAAACTATGCTGAGCAGTTC. Its translation: CASSWGQNYAEQF. The complete CDR3 reads CASSWGQNYAEQFF. The V call is TRBV26, the J call TRBJ2-1, with D perhaps matching TRBD1 (6 bases). Read data end 1 residue before the CDR3 end; the end is taken from the germline J gene. The CDR3 spans 14 residues. Trimming shortened V by 5 bases and J by 1 base, and 9 bases separated the two germline ends. CDR1 KGHPV and CDR2 FQNQEV come from the germline V gene (reference sequence).

As to this clone: The listed genes are named as in mouse. Read data end 1 residue before the CDR3 end; the end is taken from the germline J gene. The chain is built from TRBV3 and TRBJ2-4; D is undetermined. Trimming shortened V by 5 bases and J by 3 bases, and 6 bases separated the two germline ends. Per germline, CDR1 SNHLY and CDR2 FYNGKV (reference sequence). The length of the CDR3 is 12 residues. CDR3 loop: CASSPAQNTLYF. The part of the CDR3 DNA that was read is TGTGCCAGCAGCCCCGCCCAAAACACCTTGTAC.

Concerning this clone itself: The listed genes are named as in mouse. The read is 1 residue too short to cover the CDR3 end, so that end is filled in from the germline J gene. The genes are TRBV4 and TRBJ1-6; D is undetermined. TRBJ1-6 is treated as an ORF (open reading frame) with a function not yet certain. The CDR3 is made up of 12 amino acids. Germline V gives CDR1 LGHDT, CDR2 YNNKQL (reference sequence). The V end was cut by 4 bases, the J end by 3 bases, with 1 base between. The CDR3 region is CASSFYNSPLYF. Partial CDR3 DNA: TGTGCCAGCAGCTTCTATAATTCGCCCCTCTAC.

Details on this clone: Gene names follow the mouse nomenclature. Read coverage stops 1 residue before the CDR3 terminus; the germline J gene supplies the remainder. V gene TRBV13-3 combines with J gene TRBJ1-4; 7 bases match TRBD1. Trimming at V came to 0 bases and at J to 0 bases, leaving 5 bases not matched to a gene. Germline CDR1 NNHDY, CDR2 SYVADS. The CDR3 totals 17 residues. The sequenced part of the CDR3 DNA is TGTGCCAGCAGTGATGGAGGAGGGGGCTTTTCCAACGAAAGATTATTT. It specifies CASSDGGGGFSNERLF. The whole CDR3 reads CASSDGGGGFSNERLFF.

About this clone: The listed genes are named as in mouse. The read terminates 1 residue before the CDR3 end, so the remaining end is supplied by the germline J gene. The chain combines TRBV4 with TRBJ1-2; tentative D call: TRBD1 (6 bases). Trimming stripped 3 bases from V and 3 bases from J, with 8 bases between. The CDR3 spans 13 residues. The V gene's germline CDR1 is LGHDT and CDR2 YNNKQL (reference sequence). The covered CDR3 bases are TGTGCCAGCAGCTACAGGGGCGACTCCGACTACACC. Its translation: CASSYRGDSDYT. The complete CDR3 reads CASSYRGDSDYTF.

A word on this clone: Germline and genes here are mouse. The CDR3 extends 1 residue past the end of the read, so its final part is completed from the germline J gene. This chain links TRBV16 with TRBJ2-7; 8 bases match TRBD2. Germline loops: CDR1 SGHSA, CDR2 FRNQAP. The ends lost 0 bases at V and 3 bases at J; junction bases unmatched: 1. CDR3 length equals 14 residues. Partial CDR3 DNA: TGTGCAAGCAGCTTAGACTGGGGGGACTATGAACAGTAC. Amino acid sequence: CASSLDWGDYEQY. The full CDR3 protein reads CASSLDWGDYEQYF.

As regards this clone: The listed genes are named as in mouse. The read ends 1 residue before the CDR3 terminus; that terminus is restored from the germline J gene. The rearrangement links TRBV30 to TRBJ2-7, with 7 nucleotides matching TRBD2. The CDR3 covers 12 residues. J gave up 1 base and V 4 bases, and 1 base lay outside the gene matches. Germline CDR1 SQVVS, CDR2 ANEGSEA. CDR3 DNA (partial): TGTAGTTCTACCTGGGGGTCCTATGAACAGTAC. Translation: CSSTWGSYEQY. The complete CDR3 protein is CSSTWGSYEQYF.

This clone was counted only a few times. Germline and genes here are mouse. Coverage ceases 1 residue before the CDR3 finishes, and the germline J gene fills in the end. The gene calls are TRBV4 and TRBJ2-7; TRBD1 aligns across 7 bases. This CDR3 region has 12 residues. Germline V gives CDR1 LGHDT, CDR2 YNNKQL (reference sequence). V was pared by 4 bases and J by 6 bases, with 3 bases of the junction left unmatched. CDR3 sequence reads: CASSFDRAEQYF. The sequenced part of the CDR3 DNA is TGTGCCAGCAGCTTTGACAGGGCTGAACAGTAC.

Turning to this clone: The germline and genes are mouse ones. The read is 1 residue too short to cover the CDR3 end, so that end is filled in from the germline J gene. The chain recombines TRBV13-2 with TRBJ2-2, with 8 bases that match TRBD1. The germline V gene encodes CDR1 NNHNN and CDR2 SYGAGS (reference sequence). This CDR3 has 14 amino acids. V gave up 3 bases and J gave up 3 bases; unmatched junction bases: 1. The part of the CDR3 DNA that was read is TGTGCCAGCGGTGTGACAGGGGACACCGGGCAGCTCTAC. Its translation is CASGVTGDTGQLY. The full CDR3 sequence reads CASGVTGDTGQLYF.

As for this clone: Mouse gene names and germline throughout. The sequence runs out 1 residue before the end of the CDR3; the remainder is reconstructed from the germline J gene. The gene calls are TRBV5 and TRBJ2-7; D gene uncertain. Germline values: CDR1 LGHNA, CDR2 YNLKQL (reference sequence). CDR3 size: 13 residues. Trimming removed 0 bases from V and 4 bases from J, with 7 bases in between. CDR3 loop: CASSQERNYEQYF. The part of the CDR3 DNA that was read is TGTGCCAGCAGCCAAGAGCGCAATTATGAACAGTAC.

This clone occurred a few times. Genes and germline come from the mouse. The sequenced fragment ends 1 residue before the CDR3 boundary, so the rest is inferred from the germline J gene. The V call is TRBV13-2, the J call TRBJ2-4; D is uncertain. CDR3 size: 11 residues. V was cut by 2 bases and J by 8 bases, with 6 bases left in between. The V gene's germline CDR1 is NNHNN and CDR2 SYGAGS (reference sequence). CDR3 sequence reads: CASGEGSTLYF. The sequenced CDR3 bases are TGTGCCAGCGGTGAGGGGTCCACCTTGTAC.

To note about this clone: Genes here carry mouse names. The missing CDR3 end, 1 residue past where the read stops, is filled in from the germline J gene. The chain is built from TRBV19 and TRBJ1-5, with 7 bases fitting TRBD1. The germline gives CDR1 FNHDT, CDR2 SITEND (reference sequence). CDR3 size: 14 residues. Trimming at V came to 4 bases and at J to 0 bases, leaving 1 base not matched to a gene. Here the CDR3 reads CASSRDSNNQAPLF. The part of the CDR3 DNA that was read is TGTGCCAGCAGTCGGGACAGTAACAACCAGGCTCCGCTT.

As regards this clone: Gene labels here are mouse ones. Read sequence stops 1 residue before the CDR3 end, and the germline J gene provides the missing end. V usage is TRBV31 and J usage is TRBJ2-5; 8 nucleotides align to TRBD2. Germline V gives CDR1 GKSSPN, CDR2 SITVG. The CDR3 covers 14 residues. J gave up 5 bases and V 0 bases, and 4 bases lay outside the gene matches. CDR3 in amino acids: CAWSLGGRRDTQYF. Incomplete CDR3 DNA: TGTGCCTGGAGTCTGGGGGGGCGCAGAGACACCCAGTAC.

Of note for this clone: Mouse names are used for the genes. The read stops 1 residue short of the end of the CDR3; the missing end is completed from the germline J gene. The chain couples TRBV13-1 to TRBJ2-7, with 8 bases lining up with TRBD2. CDR3 length equals 14 residues. With 1 base clipped from V and 7 bases from J, the junction kept 7 bases outside the gene matches. Germline-derived CDR1 and CDR2 are NSHNY and SYGAGN. The sequenced part of the CDR3 DNA is TGTGCCAGCAGTGATAAAACTGGGGGTCCCGAACAGTAC. Its protein is CASSDKTGGPEQY. The entire CDR3 reads CASSDKTGGPEQYF.